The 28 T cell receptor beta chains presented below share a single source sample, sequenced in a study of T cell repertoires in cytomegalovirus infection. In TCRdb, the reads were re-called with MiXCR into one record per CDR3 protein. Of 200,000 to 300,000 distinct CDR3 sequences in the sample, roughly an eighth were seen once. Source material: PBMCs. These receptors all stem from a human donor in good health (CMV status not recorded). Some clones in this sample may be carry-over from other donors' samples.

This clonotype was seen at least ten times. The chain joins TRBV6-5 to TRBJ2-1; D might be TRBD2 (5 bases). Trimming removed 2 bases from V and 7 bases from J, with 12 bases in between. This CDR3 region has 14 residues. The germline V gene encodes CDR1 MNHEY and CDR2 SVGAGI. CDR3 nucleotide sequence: TGTGCCAGCAGTTACGGGGTAGCGAAGAATGAGCAGTTCTTC. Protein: CASSYGVAKNEQFF.

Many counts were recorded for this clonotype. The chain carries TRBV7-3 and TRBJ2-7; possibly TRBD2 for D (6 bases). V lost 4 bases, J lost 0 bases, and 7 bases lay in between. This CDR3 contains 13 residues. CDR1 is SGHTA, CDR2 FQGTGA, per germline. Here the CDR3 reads CASSSGASYEQYF. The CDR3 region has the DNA TGTGCCAGCAGCTCGGGAGCCTCCTACGAGCAGTACTTC.

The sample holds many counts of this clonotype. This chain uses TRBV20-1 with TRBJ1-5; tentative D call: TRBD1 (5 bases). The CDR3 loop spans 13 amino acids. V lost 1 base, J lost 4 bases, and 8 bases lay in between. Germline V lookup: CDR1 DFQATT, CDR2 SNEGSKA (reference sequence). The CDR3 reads CSARGGENQPQHF. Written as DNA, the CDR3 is TGCAGTGCTAGAGGAGGGGAAAATCAGCCCCAGCATTTT.

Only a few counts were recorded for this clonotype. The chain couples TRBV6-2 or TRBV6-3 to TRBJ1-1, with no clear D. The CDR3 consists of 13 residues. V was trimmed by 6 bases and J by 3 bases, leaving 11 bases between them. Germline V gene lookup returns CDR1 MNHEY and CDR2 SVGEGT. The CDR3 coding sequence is TGTGCCAGCAGAAACCCTGAGGACACTGAAGCTTTCTTT. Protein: CASRNPEDTEAFF.

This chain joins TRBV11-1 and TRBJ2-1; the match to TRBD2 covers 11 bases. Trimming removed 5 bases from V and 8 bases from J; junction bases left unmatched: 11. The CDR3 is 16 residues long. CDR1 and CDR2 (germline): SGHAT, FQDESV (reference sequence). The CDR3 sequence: CASSKLLAGEGYEQFF. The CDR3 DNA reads TGTGCCAGCAGCAAACTACTAGCGGGAGAAGGGTATGAGCAGTTCTTC.

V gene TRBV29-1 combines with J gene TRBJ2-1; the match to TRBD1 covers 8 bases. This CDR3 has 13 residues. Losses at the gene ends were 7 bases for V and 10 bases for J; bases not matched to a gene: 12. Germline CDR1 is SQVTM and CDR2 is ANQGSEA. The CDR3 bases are TGCAGCGGATCGGGACAGGTAATACACGAGCAGTTCTTC. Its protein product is CSGSGQVIHEQFF.

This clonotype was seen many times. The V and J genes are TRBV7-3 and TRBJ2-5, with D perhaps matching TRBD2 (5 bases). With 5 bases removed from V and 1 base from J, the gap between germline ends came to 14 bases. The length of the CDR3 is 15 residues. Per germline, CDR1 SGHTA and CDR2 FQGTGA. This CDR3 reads CASSQTGIFQETQYF. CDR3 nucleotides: TGTGCCAGCAGCCAGACCGGGATATTCCAAGAGACCCAGTACTTC.

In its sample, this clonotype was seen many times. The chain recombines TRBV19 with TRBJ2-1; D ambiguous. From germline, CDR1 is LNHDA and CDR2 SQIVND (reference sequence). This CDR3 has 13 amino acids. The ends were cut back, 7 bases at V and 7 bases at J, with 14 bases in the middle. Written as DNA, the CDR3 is TGTGCCAGTACCGAATACGGTGGGAATGAGCAGTTCTTC. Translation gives CASTEYGGNEQFF.

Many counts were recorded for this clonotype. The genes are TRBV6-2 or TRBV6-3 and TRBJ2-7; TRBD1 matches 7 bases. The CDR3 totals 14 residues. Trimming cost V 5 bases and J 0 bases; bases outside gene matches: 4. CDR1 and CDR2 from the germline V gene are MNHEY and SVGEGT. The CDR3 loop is CASSKGQASYEQYF. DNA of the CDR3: TGTGCCAGCAGTAAAGGACAGGCCTCCTACGAGCAGTACTTC.

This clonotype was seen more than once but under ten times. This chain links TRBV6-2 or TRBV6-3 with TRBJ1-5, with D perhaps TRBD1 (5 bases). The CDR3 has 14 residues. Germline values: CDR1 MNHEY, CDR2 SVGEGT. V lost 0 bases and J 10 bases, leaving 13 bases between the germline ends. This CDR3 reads CASSYSPRATPQHF. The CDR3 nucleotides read TGTGCCAGCAGTTACTCCCCCAGGGCCACACCCCAGCATTTT.

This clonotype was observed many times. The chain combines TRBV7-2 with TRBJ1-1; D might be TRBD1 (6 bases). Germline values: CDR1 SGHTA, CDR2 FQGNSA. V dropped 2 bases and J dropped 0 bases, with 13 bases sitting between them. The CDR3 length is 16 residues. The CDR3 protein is CASSLQSAGVNTEAFF. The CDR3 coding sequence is TGTGCCAGCAGCTTACAGTCAGCAGGGGTGAACACTGAAGCTTTCTTT.

The DNA for the CDR3 is TGTGCCAGTAGTATCGGGTCTCACGAGAGGACAGATACGCAGTATTTT. Its translation: CASSIGSHERTDTQYF. J is TRBJ2-3 and V is TRBV19; D gene uncertain. The length of the CDR3 is 16 residues. Germline V lookup: CDR1 LNHDA, CDR2 SQIVND (reference sequence). V was trimmed by 3 bases and J by 3 bases, leaving 16 bases between them.

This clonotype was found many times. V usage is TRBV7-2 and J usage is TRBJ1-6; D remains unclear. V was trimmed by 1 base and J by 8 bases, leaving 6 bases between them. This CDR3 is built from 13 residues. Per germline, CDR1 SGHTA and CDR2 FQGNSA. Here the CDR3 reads CASSLDLDSPLHF. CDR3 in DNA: TGTGCCAGCAGCTTAGATCTGGATTCACCCCTCCACTTT. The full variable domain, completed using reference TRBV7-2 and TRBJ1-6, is GAGVSQSPSNKVTEKGKDVELRCDPISGHTALYWYRQSLGQGLEFLIYFQGNSAPDKSGLPSDRFSAERTGGSVSTLTIQRTQQEDSAVYLCASSLDLDSPLHFGNGTRLTVT.

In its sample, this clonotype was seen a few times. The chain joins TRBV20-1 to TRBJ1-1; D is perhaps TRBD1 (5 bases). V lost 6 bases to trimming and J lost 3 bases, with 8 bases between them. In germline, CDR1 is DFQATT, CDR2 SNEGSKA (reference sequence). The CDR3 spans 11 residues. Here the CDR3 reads CSAGADTEAFF. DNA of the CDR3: TGCAGTGCAGGGGCCGACACTGAAGCTTTCTTT.

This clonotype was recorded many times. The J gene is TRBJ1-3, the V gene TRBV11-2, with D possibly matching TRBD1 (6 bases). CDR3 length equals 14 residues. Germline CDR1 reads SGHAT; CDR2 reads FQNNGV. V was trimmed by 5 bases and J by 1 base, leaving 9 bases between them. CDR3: CASSTGTSGNTIYF. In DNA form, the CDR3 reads TGTGCCAGCAGCACTGGGACATCTGGAAACACCATATATTTT.

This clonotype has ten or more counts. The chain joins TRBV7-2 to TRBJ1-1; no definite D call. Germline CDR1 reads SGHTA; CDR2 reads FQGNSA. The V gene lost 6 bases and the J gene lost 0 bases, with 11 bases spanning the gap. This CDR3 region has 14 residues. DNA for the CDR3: TGTGCCAGCAGTACAGAATATATGAACACTGAAGCTTTCTTT. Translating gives CASSTEYMNTEAFF.

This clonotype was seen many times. CDR3 protein: CASRTGTINGEAFF. The CDR3 DNA reads TGTGCCAGCAGGACCGGGACAATAAACGGTGAAGCTTTCTTT. The genes are TRBV12-3 or TRBV12-4 and TRBJ1-1; a possible D gene is TRBD1 (6 bases). V lost 6 bases and J lost 7, with 18 bases in between. The CDR3 extends over 14 amino acids.

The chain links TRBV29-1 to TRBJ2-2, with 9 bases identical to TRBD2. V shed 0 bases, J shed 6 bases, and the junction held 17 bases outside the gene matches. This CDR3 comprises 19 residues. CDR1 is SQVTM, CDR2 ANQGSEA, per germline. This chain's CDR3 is CSVEDRNKGRGRVAGELFF. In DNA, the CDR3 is TGCAGCGTTGAAGATCGGAACAAGGGGCGCGGGAGGGTTGCCGGGGAGCTGTTTTTT.

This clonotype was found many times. The CDR3 loop reads CASSLRGYSNQPQHF. The CDR3 DNA is TGTGCCAGCAGTTTAAGAGGGTACAGCAATCAGCCCCAGCATTTT. The chain couples TRBV28 to TRBJ1-5; D is undetermined. Trimming removed 2 bases at V and 1 base at J, with 9 bases between. The CDR3 extends over 15 amino acids. Germline values: CDR1 MDHEN, CDR2 SYDVKM.

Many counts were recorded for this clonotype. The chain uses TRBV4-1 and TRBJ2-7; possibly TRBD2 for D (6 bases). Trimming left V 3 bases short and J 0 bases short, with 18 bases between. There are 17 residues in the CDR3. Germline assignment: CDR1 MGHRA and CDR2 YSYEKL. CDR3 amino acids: CASSHSALGGASYEQYF. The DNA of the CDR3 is TGCGCCAGCAGCCATAGCGCTTTGGGGGGAGCCTCCTACGAGCAGTACTTC.

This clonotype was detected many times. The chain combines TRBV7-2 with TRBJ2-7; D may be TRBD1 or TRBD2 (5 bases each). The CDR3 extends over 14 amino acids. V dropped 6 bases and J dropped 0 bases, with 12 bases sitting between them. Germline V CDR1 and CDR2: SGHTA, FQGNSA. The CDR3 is CASRRDRSSYEQYF. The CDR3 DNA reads TGTGCCAGCAGGAGGGACCGATCCTCCTACGAGCAGTACTTC.

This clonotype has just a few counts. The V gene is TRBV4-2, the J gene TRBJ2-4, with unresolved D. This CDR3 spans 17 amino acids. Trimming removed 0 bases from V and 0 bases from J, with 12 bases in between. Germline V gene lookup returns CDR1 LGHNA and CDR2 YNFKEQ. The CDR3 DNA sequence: TGTGCCAGCAGCCAAGACTCTGGTACCGTAGCCAAAAACATTCAGTACTTC. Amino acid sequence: CASSQDSGTVAKNIQYF.

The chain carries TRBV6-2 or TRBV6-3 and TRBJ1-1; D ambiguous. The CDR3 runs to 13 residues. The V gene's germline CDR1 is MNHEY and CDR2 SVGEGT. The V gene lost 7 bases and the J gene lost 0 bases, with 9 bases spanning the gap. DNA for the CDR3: TGTGCCAGCAACCCCGACTTGAACACTGAAGCTTTCTTT. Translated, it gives CASNPDLNTEAFF.

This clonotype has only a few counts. CDR3 residues: CASATTGARQPQHF. CDR3 bases: TGTGCCAGCGCTACAACAGGGGCGAGGCAGCCCCAGCATTTT. The chain uses TRBV19 and TRBJ1-5, with 7 bases that match TRBD1. The CDR3 runs 14 residues. V was clipped by 9 bases and J by 7 bases; unmatched bases: 12. Germline lookup yields CDR1 LNHDA and CDR2 SQIVND (reference sequence).

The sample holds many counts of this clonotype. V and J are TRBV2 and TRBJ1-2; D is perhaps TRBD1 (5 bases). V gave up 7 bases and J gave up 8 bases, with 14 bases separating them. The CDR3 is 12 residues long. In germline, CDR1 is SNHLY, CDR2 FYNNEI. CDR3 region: CASTTQGFGYTF. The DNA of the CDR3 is TGTGCCAGCACCACTCAGGGATTCGGCTACACCTTC.

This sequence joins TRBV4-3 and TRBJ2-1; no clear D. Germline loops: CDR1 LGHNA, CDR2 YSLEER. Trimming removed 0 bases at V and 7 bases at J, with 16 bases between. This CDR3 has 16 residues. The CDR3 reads CASSQEETGIGNEQFF. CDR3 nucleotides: TGCGCCAGCAGCCAAGAGGAGACGGGCATAGGGAATGAGCAGTTCTTC.

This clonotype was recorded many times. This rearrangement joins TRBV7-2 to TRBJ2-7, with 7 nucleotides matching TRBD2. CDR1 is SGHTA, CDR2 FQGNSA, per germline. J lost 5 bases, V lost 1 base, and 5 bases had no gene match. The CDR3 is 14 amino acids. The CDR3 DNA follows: TGTGCCAGCAGCTTAGGGGGAGGGCCTCACGAGCAGTACTTC. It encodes CASSLGGGPHEQYF.

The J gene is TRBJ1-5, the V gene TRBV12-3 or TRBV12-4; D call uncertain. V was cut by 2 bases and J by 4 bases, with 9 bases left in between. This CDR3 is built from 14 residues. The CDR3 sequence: CASSLNAENQPQHF. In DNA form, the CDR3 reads TGTGCCAGCAGTTTAAACGCGGAGAATCAGCCCCAGCATTTT.